Following are 5 T cell receptor beta chains from one sample sequenced in a study of Graves' ophthalmopathy and Graves' hyperthyroidism. The TCR beta CDR3 regions underwent amplification from RNA transcripts. An initial RT-PCR round employing HTBI primers preceded a second-round multiplex PCR. TCRdb re-called the multiplex PCR reads with MiXCR, one entry per CDR3 protein. The sample lists around 1,000,000 distinct CDR3 sequences; 35% to 40% were seen once. Sample: peripheral blood or thyroid tissue (not recorded which). Receptors originate from an adult man with Graves' hyperthyroidism.

This clonotype was observed at least ten times. This sequence joins TRBV7-3 and TRBJ2-2; D unresolved. Germline V gene sequence: CDR1 SGHTA, CDR2 FQGTGA. The CDR3 is 14 amino acids. Trimming removed 5 bases from V and 5 bases from J, with 12 bases in between. This CDR3 reads CASSPTGATGELFF. CDR3 in DNA: TGTGCCAGCAGCCCAACGGGTGCAACCGGGGAGCTGTTTTTT.

Worth noting for this clonotype: A read error may be the cause here, since a much bigger clone is one base away. The V gene is TRBV7-8, the J gene TRBJ2-2, with 8 nucleotides matching TRBD2. Germline CDR1 and CDR2: SGHVS and FQNEAQ. The CDR3 has 15 amino acids. Here the CDR3 DNA reads TGTGCCAGCAGCCCAATAGCGGGAAACACCGGGGAGCCGTTTTTT. Its protein is CASSPIAGNTGEPFF.

This sequence joins TRBV15 and TRBJ2-3; 8 bases align to TRBD1. CDR3 length: 14 residues. The germline V gene has CDR1 LNHNV and CDR2 YYDKDF (reference sequence). V lost 6 bases to trimming and J lost 3 bases; unmatched junction nucleotides: 5. The CDR3 region has the DNA TGTGCCACCAGTACGGGACAGGCAACAGATACGCAGTATTTT. This encodes CATSTGQATDTQYF.

The V gene is TRBV7-2, the J gene TRBJ2-2, with 7 positions matching TRBD1. Germline V CDR1 and CDR2: SGHTA, FQGNSA. This CDR3 contains 14 residues. Trimming took 6 bases from V and 8 from J; bases not matched to a gene: 9. CDR3 sequence (DNA): TGTGCCAGCAGTGGACAGGTTGGCCTAGGGGAGCTGTTTTTT. It translates to CASSGQVGLGELFF. The complete variable domain, with remaining parts taken from reference TRBV7-2 and TRBJ2-2, reads GAGVSQSPSNKVTEKGKDVELRCDPISGHTALYWYRQSLGQGLEFLIYFQGNSAPDKSGLPSDRFSAERTGGSVSTLTIQRTQQEDSAVYLCASSGQVGLGELFFGEGSRLTVL.

V is TRBV9 and J is TRBJ2-7, with 8 bases matching TRBD1. CDR3 length: 15 residues. In germline, CDR1 is SGDLS, CDR2 YYNGEE. J gave up 4 bases and V 3 bases, and 9 bases lay outside the gene matches. CDR3 loop: CASSAPGTGSYEQYF. The DNA for the CDR3 is TGTGCCAGCAGCGCCCCCGGGACAGGATCTTACGAGCAGTACTTC. The variable domain in full, with the rest retrieved from reference TRBV9 and TRBJ2-7, is DSGVTQTPKHLITATGQRVTLRCSPRSGDLSVYWYQQSLDQGLQFLIQYYNGEERAKGNILERFSAQQFPDLHSELNLSSLELGDSALYFCASSAPGTGSYEQYFGPGTRLTVT.